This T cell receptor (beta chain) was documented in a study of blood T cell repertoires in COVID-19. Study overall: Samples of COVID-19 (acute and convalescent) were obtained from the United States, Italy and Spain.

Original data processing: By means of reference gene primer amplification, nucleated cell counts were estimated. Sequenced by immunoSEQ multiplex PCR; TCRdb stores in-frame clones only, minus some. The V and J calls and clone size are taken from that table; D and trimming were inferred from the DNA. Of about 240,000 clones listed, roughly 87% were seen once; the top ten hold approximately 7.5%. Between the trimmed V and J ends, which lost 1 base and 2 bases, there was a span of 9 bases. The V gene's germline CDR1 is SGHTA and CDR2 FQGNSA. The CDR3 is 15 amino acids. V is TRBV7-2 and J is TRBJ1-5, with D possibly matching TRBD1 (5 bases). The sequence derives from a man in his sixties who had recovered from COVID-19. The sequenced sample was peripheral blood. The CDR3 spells CASSLVQGGNQPQHF. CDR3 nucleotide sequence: TGTGCCAGCAGCTTAGTCCAGGGCGGCAATCAGCCCCAGCATTTT. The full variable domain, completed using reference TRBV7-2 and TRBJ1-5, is GAGVSQSPSNKVTEKGKDVELRCDPISGHTALYWYRQSLGQGLEFLIYFQGNSAPDKSGLPSDRFSAERTGGSVSTLTIQRTQQEDSAVYLCASSLVQGGNQPQHFGDGTRLSIL.